This TCR beta chain was obtained from a study of blood T cell repertoires in COVID-19. Authors' processing steps: Cell counts per sample came from amplifying reference gene primers. Produced via immunoSEQ multiplex PCR; TCRdb's table is partial and in-frame only. V and J calls and clone size are as listed in that table; D and trimming were resolved from the DNA. The sample includes 100,000 to 150,000 clones, about 87% of them seen just once. The sequencing input was peripheral blood. The TCR was taken from a woman aged 55-70 years with acute or convalescent COVID-19.

CDR3 residues: CASSEAAMNTEAFF. CDR3 nucleotide sequence: TGTGCCAGCAGTGAGGCAGCGATGAACACTGAAGCTTTCTTT. The chain uses TRBV25-1 and TRBJ1-1; D is ambiguous. The CDR3 loop spans 14 amino acids. Per germline, CDR1 MGHDK and CDR2 SYGVNS. The germline V and J ends were trimmed by 3 bases and 0 bases, with 8 bases remaining between them.